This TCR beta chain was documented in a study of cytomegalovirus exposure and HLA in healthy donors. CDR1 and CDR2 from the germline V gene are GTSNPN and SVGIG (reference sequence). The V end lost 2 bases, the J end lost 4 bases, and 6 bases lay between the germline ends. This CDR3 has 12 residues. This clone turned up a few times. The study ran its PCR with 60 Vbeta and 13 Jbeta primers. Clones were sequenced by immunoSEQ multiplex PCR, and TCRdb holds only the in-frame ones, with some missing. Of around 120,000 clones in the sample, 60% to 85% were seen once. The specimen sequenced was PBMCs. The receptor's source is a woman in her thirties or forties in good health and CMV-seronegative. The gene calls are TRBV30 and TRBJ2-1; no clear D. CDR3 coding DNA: TGTGCCTGGAGTCCCTCTTACAATGAGCAGTTCTTC. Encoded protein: CAWSPSYNEQFF.